These 4 T cell receptor beta chains came from one sample sequenced in a study of CD8 T cells in ankylosing spondylitis. The antigens of these receptors remain unknown. One entry per CDR3 protein, called by TCRdb with MiXCR from the 5' RACE reads. The sample holds about 390,000 distinct CDR3 sequences, about a fifth seen once. The study's findings and limits: It appeared that ankylosing spondylitis blood was characterized by a TCR beta motif of seven or eight highly homologous variants.

Sample: blood, either unsorted or a sorted T cell fraction (not recorded which). Receptors originate from a male donor with ankylosing spondylitis.

The CDR3 coding sequence is TGTGCCAGTAGTCCCTTAGGGACAGGGAACACTGAAGCTTTCTTT. Amino acids: CASSPLGTGNTEAFF. The V gene is TRBV19, the J gene TRBJ1-1; 8 positions match TRBD1. The CDR3 consists of 15 residues. V was pared by 5 bases and J by 1 base, with 6 bases of the junction left unmatched. The germline gives CDR1 LNHDA, CDR2 SQIVND (reference sequence).

V and J are TRBV12-3 or TRBV12-4 and TRBJ1-5; TRBD1 aligns across 10 bases. V lost 8 bases and J lost 5; bases outside the gene matches: 15. The CDR3 sequence is 17 residues long. The CDR3 DNA reads as TGTGCCAGCTCCCCGTCGTTCGGGACAGGGGCTGATCAGCCCCAGCATTTT. It specifies CASSPSFGTGADQPQHF.

V usage is TRBV25-1 and J usage is TRBJ2-7, with 11 nucleotides matching TRBD2. This CDR3 is built from 14 residues. Germline CDR1 and CDR2: MGHDK and SYGVNS. After removal of 5 bases from V and 6 bases from J, the junction contained 6 bases not matched to a gene. CDR3 nucleotides: TGTGCCAGCAGTTCCGGGGGACTAGCGGTCGAGCAGTACTTC. It specifies CASSSGGLAVEQYF.

This clonotype was counted at least ten times. In nucleotides, the CDR3 is TGTGCCAGCTCACCAATGTCGGGGGACACTGAAGCTTTCTTT. This translates into CASSPMSGDTEAFF. The genes are TRBV18 and TRBJ1-1; D possibly corresponds to TRBD1 (5 bases). This CDR3 region has 14 residues. Germline-derived CDR1 and CDR2 are KGHSH and LQKENI. Trimming removed 2 bases from V and 3 bases from J, with 10 bases in between.